This entry is about one T cell receptor beta chain. Its antigen is as yet unknown. Treatment was busulfan-fludarabine conditioning, a marrow graft, and cyclophosphamide on days +3 and +4. Germline CDR1 is LGHNA and CDR2 is YNFKEQ. V was pared by 3 bases and J by 1 base, with 15 bases between. This CDR3 spans 16 amino acids. This sample was taken from a study of T cells after posttransplantation cyclophosphamide. Overall study results and limits: Later post-transplant blood repertoires were often dominated by donor CD8+ memory clones. Tissue-infiltrating T cells from skin or gut overlapped little with blood T cells.

Some clones are missing from TCRdb's copy, which holds only in-frame ones; the method was immunoSEQ multiplex PCR. This sample has about 36,000 clones, with roughly 78% found just once. This rearrangement joins TRBV4-2 to TRBJ1-2, with D tentatively TRBD1 (6 bases). The sequence derives from a female patient in her thirties or forties who received an allogeneic stem cell transplant from a related donor, was CMV-positive, and had no GVHD. Some T cells may originate from the graft donor. The sequencing here drew on CD4+ T cells sorted from blood, taken 1,800 to 2,000 days after a stem cell transplant with posttransplant cyclophosphamide. CDR3 nucleotide sequence: TGTGCCAGCAGCCATGAACCGGGACAAGATAACTATGGCTACACCTTC. Amino acids: CASSHEPGQDNYGYTF.